These T cell receptor beta chains were read from a single sample in a study of post-analysis software for immune sequencing data. TCRdb reprocessed the PCR reads with MiXCR, giving one entry per CDR3 protein. The sample has roughly 800,000 distinct CDR3 sequences, less than 35% seen once. The sample was blood. The receptors shown here come from a girl between 10 and 17 years old with multiple sclerosis. CDR3s include the opening cysteine and the closing phenylalanine or tryptophan. D genes are given only for firm matches. Where a row states a size, it is once, few, many or the class of an expanded clone; other rows omit it.

D gene: .
V gene: TRBV7-8
clone size: .
J gene: TRBJ1-4
CDR3 DNA: TGTGCCGGCAGCCCTGGGAGTGCAACTAATGAAAAACTGTTTTTT
CDR3 protein: CAGSPGSATNEKLFF

D gene: TRBD2
V gene: TRBV28
clone size: few
J gene: TRBJ2-5
CDR3 DNA: TGTGCCAGCAGACCACCCAGCGGGAGGGCCGGGGAGACCCAGTACTTC
CDR3 protein: CASRPPSGRAGETQYF

D gene: TRBD1
V gene: TRBV5-5
clone size: .
J gene: TRBJ2-5
CDR3 DNA: TGTGCCAGCAGCTTAACCCCCCGGGACAGCCAAGAGACCCAGTACTTC
CDR3 protein: CASSLTPRDSQETQYF

D gene: TRBD1
V gene: TRBV4-3
clone size: .
J gene: TRBJ2-7
CDR3 DNA: TGCGCCAGCAGCCAAGAATCCCAGGGGGCCTACGAGCAGTACTTC
CDR3 protein: CASSQESQGAYEQYF

D gene: .
V gene: TRBV10-3
clone size: .
J gene: TRBJ2-5
CDR3 DNA: TGTGCCACCAGTGAGCAGGGAGAAGAGACCCAGTACTTC
CDR3 protein: CATSEQGEETQYF

D gene: TRBD1
V gene: TRBV5-1
clone size: .
J gene: TRBJ1-1
CDR3 DNA: TGCGCCAGCAGGCGGGACAGGGGAGGAACTGAAGCTTTCTTT
CDR3 protein: CASRRDRGGTEAFF

D gene: .
V gene: TRBV20-1
clone size: once
J gene: TRBJ2-6
CDR3 DNA: TGCAGTGCGAGAGCTTCGGGGGCCAACGTCCTGACTTTC
CDR3 protein: CSARASGANVLTF

D gene: .
V gene: TRBV12-3/TRBV12-4
clone size: .
J gene: TRBJ2-3
CDR3 DNA: TGTGCCTGCAGTTTGGGCCCAGATACGCAGTATTTT
CDR3 protein: CACSLGPDTQYF

D gene: TRBD1
V gene: TRBV12-3/TRBV12-4
clone size: few
J gene: TRBJ1-1
CDR3 DNA: TGTGCCAGCAGTGTTGACAGGGGGAACACTGAAGCTTTCTTT
CDR3 protein: CASSVDRGNTEAFF

D gene: .
V gene: TRBV25-1
clone size: .
J gene: TRBJ1-1
CDR3 DNA: TGTGCCAGCAGTCCTTCCTGGGGGCGGCTGAACACTGAAGCTTTCTTT
CDR3 protein: CASSPSWGRLNTEAFF

D gene: TRBD1
V gene: TRBV12-3/TRBV12-4
clone size: few
J gene: TRBJ2-3
CDR3 DNA: TGTGCCAGCAGTCCACCCGGATGGACAGGGACCCCAGATACGCAGTATTTT
CDR3 protein: CASSPPGWTGTPDTQYF

D gene: TRBD2
V gene: TRBV24-1
clone size: few
J gene: TRBJ2-1
CDR3 DNA: TGTGCCACCAGTGATTTAACCGGCGGGGGGAATGAGCAGTTCTTC
CDR3 protein: CATSDLTGGGNEQFF

D gene: TRBD1
V gene: TRBV6-5
clone size: few
J gene: TRBJ2-7
CDR3 DNA: TGTGCCAGTCGGTGGGACAGGGGTGCCGAGCAGTACTTC
CDR3 protein: CASRWDRGAEQYF

D gene: .
V gene: TRBV6-5
clone size: few
J gene: TRBJ1-6
CDR3 DNA: TGTGCCAGCAGCGCTCAGGGTACCAATTCACCCCTCCACTTT
CDR3 protein: CASSAQGTNSPLHF

D gene: .
V gene: TRBV14
clone size: .
J gene: TRBJ1-4
CDR3 DNA: TGTGCCAGCAGCCAACCGCGTTGGGCAAGACTGTTTTTT
CDR3 protein: CASSQPRWARLFF

D gene: .
V gene: TRBV11-2
clone size: .
J gene: TRBJ2-7
CDR3 DNA: TGTGCCAGCAGCTTAGGGGCACTACCCCCGGTGGAGCAGTACTTC
CDR3 protein: CASSLGALPPVEQYF

D gene: TRBD1
V gene: TRBV7-2
clone size: .
J gene: TRBJ2-5
CDR3 DNA: TGTGCCAGCAGCTCAGGGACAGCGCAACAAGAGACCCAGTACTTC
CDR3 protein: CASSSGTAQQETQYF

D gene: .
V gene: TRBV6-1
clone size: many
J gene: TRBJ2-7
CDR3 DNA: TGTGCCAGCAGGGAAGTTTACGAGCAGTACTTC
CDR3 protein: CASREVYEQYF

D gene: TRBD1
V gene: TRBV7-2
clone size: few
J gene: TRBJ1-1
CDR3 DNA: TGTGCCAGCAGCTTAGACACGGGACAGATGAACACTGAAGCTTTCTTT
CDR3 protein: CASSLDTGQMNTEAFF

D gene: TRBD1
V gene: TRBV7-9
clone size: .
J gene: TRBJ2-3
CDR3 DNA: TGTGCCAGCATCACCTGGGGGACAGAGCTCACAGATACGCAGTATTTT
CDR3 protein: CASITWGTELTDTQYF

D gene: TRBD2
V gene: TRBV20-1
clone size: .
J gene: TRBJ2-7
CDR3 DNA: TGCAGTGCTAGGAGGGAGGGCCGGTACGAGCAGTACTTC
CDR3 protein: CSARREGRYEQYF

D gene: TRBD1
V gene: TRBV4-1
clone size: few
J gene: TRBJ1-1
CDR3 DNA: TGCGCCAGCAGCCGAAACACGATAACAGGGGGAAACGCTGAAGCTTTCTTT
CDR3 protein: CASSRNTITGGNAEAFF

D gene: .
V gene: TRBV2
clone size: .
J gene: TRBJ1-5
CDR3 DNA: TGTGCCAGCAGATCCACTACCAATCAGCCACAGCATTTT
CDR3 protein: CASRSTTNQPQHF

D gene: .
V gene: TRBV7-2
clone size: .
J gene: TRBJ2-3
CDR3 DNA: TGTGCCAGCAGCCAAAAAGACTGGAGCACAGATACGCAGTATTTT
CDR3 protein: CASSQKDWSTDTQYF

D gene: TRBD2
V gene: TRBV6-4
clone size: few
J gene: TRBJ2-1
CDR3 DNA: TGTGCCAGCAGTGTTGCGGGAGGCTACAATGAGCAGTTCTTC
CDR3 protein: CASSVAGGYNEQFF

D gene: TRBD2
V gene: TRBV4-1
clone size: .
J gene: TRBJ2-1
CDR3 DNA: TGCGCCAGCAGCCAATCAGGGACTAGCACGACCCGTGAGCAGTTCTTC
CDR3 protein: CASSQSGTSTTREQFF

D gene: .
V gene: TRBV15
clone size: .
J gene: TRBJ1-5
CDR3 DNA: TGTGCCACCAGCAGAGAATCCGGAGGGAATCAGCCCCAGCATTTT
CDR3 protein: CATSRESGGNQPQHF

D gene: TRBD1
V gene: TRBV7-2
clone size: .
J gene: TRBJ2-7
CDR3 DNA: TGTGCCAGCAGCCCAGGTACGGGACAGTCGTCGAGCTCCTACGAGCAGTACTTC
CDR3 protein: CASSPGTGQSSSSYEQYF

D gene: TRBD2
V gene: TRBV3-1
clone size: .
J gene: TRBJ2-7
CDR3 DNA: TGTGCCAGCAGCCAGGGACTAGTCAGCTCCTACGAGCAGTACTTC
CDR3 protein: CASSQGLVSSYEQYF

D gene: .
V gene: TRBV20-1
clone size: .
J gene: TRBJ2-3
CDR3 DNA: TGCAGTGTCTGTGAAGACACAGATACGCAGTATTTT
CDR3 protein: CSVCEDTDTQYF

D gene: .
V gene: TRBV6-2/TRBV6-3
clone size: .
J gene: TRBJ2-3
CDR3 DNA: TGTGCCAGCAGCTTCGGGGAGTACGACACAGATACGCAGTATTTT
CDR3 protein: CASSFGEYDTDTQYF

D gene: .
V gene: TRBV6-2/TRBV6-3
clone size: few
J gene: TRBJ2-1
CDR3 DNA: TGTGCCAGCAGGCCATACGGCGTTGAGCAGTTCTTC
CDR3 protein: CASRPYGVEQFF

D gene: .
V gene: TRBV6-6
clone size: .
J gene: TRBJ2-3
CDR3 DNA: TGTGCCAGCAGTTACGATCGCGGGGGCACAGATACGCAGTATTTT
CDR3 protein: CASSYDRGGTDTQYF

D gene: TRBD2
V gene: TRBV27
clone size: few
J gene: TRBJ2-5
CDR3 DNA: TGTGCCAGCAGTTCCTTCAGGGGACTAGCGGGAGTCAGGGAGACCCAGTACTTC
CDR3 protein: CASSSFRGLAGVRETQYF

D gene: .
V gene: TRBV20-1
clone size: few
J gene: TRBJ1-2
CDR3 DNA: TGCAGTGCTAGAGATGCGGTTAACTATGGCTACACCTTC
CDR3 protein: CSARDAVNYGYTF

D gene: TRBD1
V gene: TRBV4-3
clone size: .
J gene: TRBJ1-2
CDR3 DNA: TGCGCCAGCAGCCAAGATCTTGTACAGGGGAGGGCCGGCTACACCTTC
CDR3 protein: CASSQDLVQGRAGYTF

D gene: TRBD2
V gene: TRBV5-4
clone size: few
J gene: TRBJ2-1
CDR3 DNA: TGTGCCAGCAGCACAGGACTAGCGGGGGTAGATAATGAGCAGTTCTTC
CDR3 protein: CASSTGLAGVDNEQFF

D gene: TRBD1
V gene: TRBV24-1
clone size: .
J gene: TRBJ2-1
CDR3 DNA: TGTGCCACCAGCGGACAGGGGGCGACCAATGAGCAGTTCTTC
CDR3 protein: CATSGQGATNEQFF

D gene: .
V gene: TRBV15
clone size: few
J gene: TRBJ2-1
CDR3 DNA: TGTGCCACCAGCAGCCGCGGGCTAAGCTCCTACAATGAGCAGTTCTTC
CDR3 protein: CATSSRGLSSYNEQFF

D gene: TRBD2
V gene: TRBV7-2
clone size: .
J gene: TRBJ2-3
CDR3 DNA: TGTGCCAGCAGCTTAAGTCCGGGACTAGCGGGAACTAGCACAGATACGCAGTATTTT
CDR3 protein: CASSLSPGLAGTSTDTQYF

D gene: .
V gene: TRBV20-1
clone size: many
J gene: TRBJ2-7
CDR3 DNA: TGCAGTGCCGCAAGTGGTGGGGCGGCCACCTACGAGCAGTACTTC
CDR3 protein: CSAASGGAATYEQYF

D gene: .
V gene: TRBV20-1
clone size: .
J gene: TRBJ2-3
CDR3 DNA: TGCAGTGCCATCCTCTATGTCAGGAGGAGCACAGATACGCAGTATTTT
CDR3 protein: CSAILYVRRSTDTQYF

D gene: .
V gene: TRBV20-1
clone size: few
J gene: TRBJ2-5
CDR3 DNA: TGCAGTGCTAGAGATTTGACAGAACAAGAGACCCAGTACTTC
CDR3 protein: CSARDLTEQETQYF

D gene: TRBD1
V gene: TRBV18
clone size: few
J gene: TRBJ2-7
CDR3 DNA: TGTGCCAGCTCACCGGGACAGGAAGCCTACGAGCAGTACTTC
CDR3 protein: CASSPGQEAYEQYF

D gene: .
V gene: TRBV28
clone size: few
J gene: TRBJ2-1
CDR3 DNA: TGTGCCAGCAGTTTCTCGGTCTCCTACAATGAGCAGTTCTTC
CDR3 protein: CASSFSVSYNEQFF

D gene: .
V gene: TRBV18
clone size: .
J gene: TRBJ2-7
CDR3 DNA: TGTGCCAGCTCACCGGAAGCCCCACCCTACGAGCAGTACTTC
CDR3 protein: CASSPEAPPYEQYF

D gene: .
V gene: TRBV12-3/TRBV12-4
clone size: few
J gene: TRBJ1-2
CDR3 DNA: TGTGCCAGCGGTAGATCCTTGGGGACCTATGGCTACACCTTC
CDR3 protein: CASGRSLGTYGYTF

D gene: TRBD2
V gene: TRBV6-6
clone size: .
J gene: TRBJ2-3
CDR3 DNA: TGTGCCAGCAGTCCGGGGGGGACTCTGTATTTT
CDR3 protein: CASSPGGTLYF

D gene: .
V gene: TRBV5-1
clone size: few
J gene: TRBJ2-1
CDR3 DNA: TGCGCCAGCAGCTTGGCGGGAGGACAGCTCAATGAGCAGTTCTTC
CDR3 protein: CASSLAGGQLNEQFF

D gene: TRBD2
V gene: TRBV15
clone size: few
J gene: TRBJ2-4
CDR3 DNA: TGTGCCACCAGTCAAGAGTCACTAGCGGGGCAGGAAGCCAAAAACATTCAGTACTTC
CDR3 protein: CATSQESLAGQEAKNIQYF

D gene: .
V gene: TRBV18
clone size: .
J gene: TRBJ2-7
CDR3 DNA: TGTGCCAGCTCACCAGAAGGCAACGAGCAGTACTTC
CDR3 protein: CASSPEGNEQYF